The 17 T cell receptor beta chains below all came from one sample that was sequenced in a study of tumor and adjacent non-tumor tissue in lung cancer. TCRbeta libraries were built with three rounds of nested PCR, modified from ARM-PCR. TCRdb recomputed calls from the multiplex PCR reads with MiXCR, one row per CDR3 protein. The sample lists 200,000 to 250,000 distinct CDR3 sequences, approximately 74% occurring once. The template was RNA from unsorted bulk tissue. The sequenced sample consisted of lung tumor tissue. These receptors all come from a man aged 60 to 69 with non-small cell lung cancer.

Remarks on this clonotype: The junction differs from germline at one of its ends, possibly a read error. The chain combines TRBV10-2 with TRBJ1-1; TRBD1 might be the D (6 bases). This CDR3 region has 15 residues. Germline assignment: CDR1 WSHSY and CDR2 SAAADI. The CDR3: CACSESPGRDTEAFF. The DNA for the CDR3 is TGCGCCTGCAGTGAGTCGCCGGGACGGGACACTGAAGCTTTCTTC.

This rearrangement joins TRBV10-3 to TRBJ1-5; 8 bases map to TRBD1. J lost 5 bases, V lost 10 bases, and 7 bases had no gene match. The CDR3 consists of 13 residues. The germline V gene encodes CDR1 ENHRY and CDR2 SYGVKD. For the CDR3, the DNA is TGTGCCACCAGGGGGCTGGACTATCAGCCCCAGCATTTT. This encodes CATRGLDYQPQHF.

This clonotype was counted at least ten times. This chain uses TRBV6-1 with TRBJ2-7; tentatively, D is TRBD2 (6 bases). The CDR3 is 15 residues long. CDR1 is MNHNS and CDR2 is SASEGT in the germline V gene. V was clipped by 3 bases and J by 0 bases, with 12 bases between them. CDR3 in DNA: TGTGCCAGCAGTGATTCGGCGGGGAGCTCCTACGAGCAGTACTTC. Translated, it gives CASSDSAGSSYEQYF.

About this clonotype: At one of its ends the junction is not consistent with the germline gene, which may arise from a read error. The rearrangement joins TRBV5-1 to TRBJ2-7; weak D call: TRBD2 (5 bases). Germline CDR1 and CDR2: SGHRS and YFSETQ. The CDR3 contains 14 residues. The CDR3 DNA is TGCGTCAGCAGCGCCAGCCAGGCGGGCTACGAGCAGTATTTC. Its translation is CVSSASQAGYEQYF.

This sequence joins TRBV11-2 and TRBJ2-7, with no clear D. The CDR3 totals 17 residues. The V gene lost 2 bases and the J gene lost 3 bases, with 20 bases spanning the gap. The V gene's germline CDR1 is SGHAT and CDR2 FQNNGV. The CDR3 protein is CASSLIPKALNGYEQYF. CDR3 DNA sequence: TGTGCCAGCAGCTTAATCCCCAAGGCCCTCAATGGCTACGAGCAGTACTTC.

Details on this clonotype: The junction departs from the called germline gene at one end, perhaps through a read error. This chain uses TRBV4-2 with TRBJ2-7; perhaps TRBD1 as D (5 bases). From germline, CDR1 is LGHNA and CDR2 YNFKEQ. The CDR3 covers 14 residues. The CDR3 loop reads CASSQELGDYEQYF. CDR3 DNA sequence: TGCGCCAGCAGCCAAGAGTTAGGGGACTACGAGCAGTACTTC.

This sequence joins TRBV6-5 and TRBJ1-2, with TRBD1 matching over 7 bases. V shed 0 bases and J 1 base; nucleotides not matched to a gene: 5. The CDR3 sequence is 16 residues long. Germline CDR1 reads MNHEY; CDR2 reads SVGAGI. Here the CDR3 DNA reads TGTGCCAGCAGTTACTCGGGGACAGATAGTAACTATGGCTACACCTTC. It translates to CASSYSGTDSNYGYTF.

The rearrangement links TRBV28 to TRBJ2-7, with D unclear. The length of the CDR3 is 11 residues. Germline V gene sequence: CDR1 MDHEN, CDR2 SYDVKM. Trimming removed 6 bases from V and 4 bases from J, with 7 bases in between. The CDR3 is CASSHRYEQYF. In nucleotides, the CDR3 is TGTGCCAGCAGCCACCGGTACGAGCAGTACTTC.

This chain connects TRBV28 to TRBJ2-3, with TRBD2 as a possible D gene (6 bases). Germline V gene lookup returns CDR1 MDHEN and CDR2 SYDVKM. The CDR3 is 13 residues long. The CDR3 region is CVTKAGFTDTQYF. CDR3 nucleotide sequence: TGTGTCACCAAAGCGGGTTTCACAGATACGCAGTATTTT. Supplemented by reference TRBV28 and TRBJ2-3, the full variable domain reads DVKVTQSSRYLVKRTGEKVFLECVQDMDHENMFWYRQDPGLGLRLIYFSYDVKMKEKGDIPEGYSVSREKKERFSLILESASTNQTSMYLCVTKAGFTDTQYFGPGTRLTVL.

Concerning this clonotype: A junction end diverges from the germline sequence, so it may reflect a read error. The rearrangement links TRBV4-3 to TRBJ1-1; D might be TRBD1 (6 bases). Germline assignment: CDR1 LGHNA and CDR2 YSLEER. This CDR3 is built from 13 residues. The CDR3 DNA is TGTGCCAGCTGTACAGGGTCGAACACTGAAGCTTTCTTT. Its protein is CASCTGSNTEAFF.

Worth noting for this clonotype: A much larger clone differs by one base, so this may be a read error. The CDR3: CASSFKHYF. DNA of the CDR3: TGTGCCAGCAGCTTTAAGCATTACTTC. The V and J genes are TRBV5-8 and TRBJ2-7; unclear D gene. In germline, CDR1 is SGHTS, CDR2 YDEGEE. This CDR3 contains 9 residues.

This clonotype showed up just a few times. Because it lacks the conserved phenylalanine or tryptophan at the end, this CDR3 is likely a read error. DNA of the CDR3: TGCAGTACTACAACTTCTTACGGGGGAAACTATGGCTACACCATC. It codes for CSTTTSYGGNYGYTI. The chain has TRBV20-1 and TRBJ1-2; possibly TRBD1 for D (5 bases). The germline CDR1 and CDR2 sequences are DFQATT and SNEGSKA (reference sequence). The length of the CDR3 is 15 residues. Trimming took off 8 bases at V and 2 bases at J, with 21 bases between the two ends.

This clonotype was picked up a small number of times. The rearrangement links TRBV29-1 to TRBJ2-3; the D gene is possibly TRBD2 (6 bases). Per germline, CDR1 SQVTM and CDR2 ANQGSEA. The CDR3 spans 15 residues. Trimming took 0 bases from V and 0 from J, leaving 10 bases between them. The CDR3 DNA reads TGCAGCGTTGAAGACAGGACTACTAGCACAGATACGCAGTATTTT. Translated: CSVEDRTTSTDTQYF.

Regarding this clonotype: One end of the junction does not line up with germline, which may come from a read error. CDR3 coding DNA: TGTGCCAGCAGCTTATATCCCCTAAAAGTCGGGGGCCGCGCAGATGCGCAGTATTTT. It yields the protein CASSLYPLKVGGRADAQYF. The chain combines TRBV11-3 with TRBJ2-3; D is tentatively TRBD1 or TRBD2 (6 bases each). There are 19 residues in the CDR3. From germline, CDR1 is SGHNT and CDR2 YENEEA.

V is TRBV11-3 and J is TRBJ2-6; D perhaps matches TRBD1 (6 bases). The CDR3 has 15 residues. CDR1 and CDR2 (germline): SGHNT, YENEEA. V gave up 0 bases and J gave up 18 bases, with 21 bases separating them. The CDR3 is CASSLEQGGANIRTF. DNA for the CDR3: TGTGCCAGCAGCTTAGAACAGGGTGGGGCCAACATCCGGACTTTC.

The chain joins TRBV5-1 to TRBJ2-2; D possibly corresponds to TRBD1 (5 bases). Germline assignment: CDR1 SGHRS and CDR2 YFSETQ. Trimming took 2 bases from V and 2 from J, leaving 13 bases between them. This CDR3 comprises 16 residues. Written as DNA, the CDR3 is TGCGCCAGCAGCTTTTCAGGGTGTACAAACACCGGGGAGCTGTTTTTT. Protein sequence: CASSFSGCTNTGELFF.

As regards this clonotype: An end of the junction does not agree with germline; a read error may underlie this. The rearrangement joins TRBV6-2 or TRBV6-3 to TRBJ2-1; 7 nucleotides align to TRBD2. CDR3 length: 12 amino acids. Germline loops: CDR1 MNHEY, CDR2 SVGEGT. The CDR3 region is CTSNRPGLLHYF. The DNA for the CDR3 is TGTACCAGCAACCGACCGGGACTATTACATTACTTC.